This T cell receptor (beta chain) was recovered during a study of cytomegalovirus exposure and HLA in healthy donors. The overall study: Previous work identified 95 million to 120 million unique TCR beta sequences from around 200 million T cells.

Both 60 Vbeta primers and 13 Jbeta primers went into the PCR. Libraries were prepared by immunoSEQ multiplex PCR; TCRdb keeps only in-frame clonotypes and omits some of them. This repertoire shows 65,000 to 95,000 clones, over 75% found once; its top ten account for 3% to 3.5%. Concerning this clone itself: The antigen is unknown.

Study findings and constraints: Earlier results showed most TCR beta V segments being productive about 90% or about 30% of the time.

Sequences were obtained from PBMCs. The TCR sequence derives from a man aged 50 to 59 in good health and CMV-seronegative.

CDR3 sequence reads: CASSRTLQGSEAFF. The CDR3 DNA reads as TGTGCCAGCAGTCGAACCCTCCAGGGGTCTGAAGCTTTCTTT. The chain uses TRBV6-6 and TRBJ1-1; D is perhaps TRBD1 (6 bases). Germline loops: CDR1 MNHNY, CDR2 SVGAGI (reference sequence). V dropped 5 bases and J dropped 6 bases, with 16 bases sitting between them. The CDR3 spans 14 residues.